Listed below are T cell receptor beta chains from one sample, sequenced in a study of blood T cell repertoires in COVID-19. TCRdb's table, derived via immunoSEQ multiplex PCR, lists solely in-frame clones and lacks some. The table includes around 100,000 clones, roughly nine tenths detected once. The sequenced sample consisted of peripheral blood. The receptor source for this set is a woman aged 60-75 years with acute or convalescent COVID-19. Both conserved end residues are part of each CDR3. A D gene is named only where the DNA matches it firmly. The size of a clone is reported for some rows only, either as once, few or many, or as a class for expanded clones.

V gene	clone size	J gene	D gene	CDR3 protein	CDR3 DNA
TRBV29-1	-	TRBJ1-2	-	CSVGQSYGYTF	TGCAGCGTTGGACAGTCCTATGGCTACACCTTC
TRBV13	-	TRBJ2-1	-	CASSFSGLSYNEQFF	TGTGCCAGCAGCTTTAGCGGACTGAGCTACAATGAGCAGTTCTTC
TRBV28	-	TRBJ1-1	-	CASTGPGNTEAFF	TGTGCCAGCACCGGTCCGGGGAACACTGAAGCTTTCTTT
TRBV2	once	TRBJ2-2	TRBD1	CASGGQLFDGELFF	TGTGCCAGCGGGGGACAGCTGTTTGACGGGGAGCTGTTTTTT
TRBV6-1	-	TRBJ1-2	-	CASSPPQRHYGYTF	TGTGCCAGCAGCCCCCCTCAGCGCCACTATGGCTACACCTTC
TRBV3-1/TRBV3-2	-	TRBJ1-5	-	CASSQHAKHQPQHF	TGTGCCAGCAGCCAACATGCGAAACATCAGCCCCAGCATTTT
TRBV28	once	TRBJ2-3	TRBD2	CASSLIIAGSTDTQYF	TGTGCCAGCAGCCTCATAATAGCGGGAAGCACAGATACGCAGTATTTT
TRBV18	-	TRBJ1-1	TRBD1	CASSPGQGYTEAFF	TGTGCCAGCTCCCCCGGACAGGGATACACTGAAGCTTTCTTT
TRBV11-3	-	TRBJ1-1	-	CASSGQRNTEAFF	TGTGCCAGCAGCGGACAGAGGAACACTGAAGCTTTCTTT
TRBV12-2	once	TRBJ1-1	-	CASHLEWGDCPTMHTEAFF	TGTGCAAGTCACTTAGAGTGGGGGGATTGCCCAACTATGCACACTGAAGCTTTCTTT
TRBV11-2	-	TRBJ1-1	TRBD1	CASSHDRGPYTEAFF	TGTGCCAGCAGTCACGACAGGGGTCCGTACACTGAAGCTTTCTTT
TRBV6-1	-	TRBJ1-5	-	CASSDSRSQPQHF	TGTGCCAGCAGTGATTCCCGGAGTCAGCCCCAGCATTTT
TRBV11-2	-	TRBJ2-5	TRBD2	CASSLGDSGSLKTQYF	TGTGCCAGCAGCTTAGGGGATAGCGGGAGTCTAAAGACCCAGTACTTC
TRBV2	once	TRBJ1-5	-	CASSVDASANRGPQHF	TGTGCCAGCAGTGTCGACGCCAGCGCAAACCGGGGGCCCCAGCATTTT
TRBV9	-	TRBJ2-1	TRBD2	CASSALTSRNEQFF	TGTGCCAGCAGCGCGTTGACTAGCCGTAATGAGCAGTTCTTC